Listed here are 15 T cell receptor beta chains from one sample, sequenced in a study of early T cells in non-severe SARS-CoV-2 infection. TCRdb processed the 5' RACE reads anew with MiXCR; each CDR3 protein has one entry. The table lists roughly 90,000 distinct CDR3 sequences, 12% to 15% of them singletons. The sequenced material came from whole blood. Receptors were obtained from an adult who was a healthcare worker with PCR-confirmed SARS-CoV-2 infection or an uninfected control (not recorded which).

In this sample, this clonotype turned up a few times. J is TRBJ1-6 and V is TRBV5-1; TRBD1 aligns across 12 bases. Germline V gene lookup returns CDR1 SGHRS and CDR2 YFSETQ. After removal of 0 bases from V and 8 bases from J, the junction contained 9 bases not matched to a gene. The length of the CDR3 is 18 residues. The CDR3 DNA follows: TGCGCCAGCAGCTTGGCCGGGACAGGGGGCCCAGGAGATTCACCCCTCCACTTT. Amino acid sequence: CASSLAGTGGPGDSPLHF.

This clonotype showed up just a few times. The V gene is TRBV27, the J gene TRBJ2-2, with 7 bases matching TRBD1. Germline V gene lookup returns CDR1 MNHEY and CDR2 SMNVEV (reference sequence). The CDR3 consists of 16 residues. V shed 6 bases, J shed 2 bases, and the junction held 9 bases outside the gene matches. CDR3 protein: CASRQVRGTNTGELFF. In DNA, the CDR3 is TGTGCCAGCAGACAAGTCAGGGGGACCAACACCGGGGAGCTGTTTTTT.

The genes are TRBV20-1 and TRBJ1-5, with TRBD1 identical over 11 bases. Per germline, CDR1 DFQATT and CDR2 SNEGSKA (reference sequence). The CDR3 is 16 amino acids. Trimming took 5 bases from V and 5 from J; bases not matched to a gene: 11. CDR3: CSAFGQGARLDQPQHF. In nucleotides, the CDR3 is TGCAGTGCTTTCGGACAGGGGGCGCGATTGGATCAGCCCCAGCATTTT.

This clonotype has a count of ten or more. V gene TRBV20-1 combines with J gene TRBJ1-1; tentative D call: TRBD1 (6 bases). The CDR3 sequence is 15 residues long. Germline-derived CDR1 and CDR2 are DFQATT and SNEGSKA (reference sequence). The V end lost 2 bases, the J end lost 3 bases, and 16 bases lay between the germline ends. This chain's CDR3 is CSARRGASEYTEAFF. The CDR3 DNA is TGCAGTGCTAGAAGGGGGGCGTCGGAATACACTGAAGCTTTCTTT.

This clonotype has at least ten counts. The DNA for the CDR3 is TGTGCCAGCAGTTTAATGGGGCGCGAGCAGTACTTC. Translation: CASSLMGREQYF. The chain couples TRBV27 to TRBJ2-7, with D perhaps TRBD1 (5 bases). The V and J ends lost 2 bases and 6 bases respectively, with 8 bases between them. CDR1 and CDR2 (germline): MNHEY, SMNVEV (reference sequence). There are 12 residues in the CDR3.

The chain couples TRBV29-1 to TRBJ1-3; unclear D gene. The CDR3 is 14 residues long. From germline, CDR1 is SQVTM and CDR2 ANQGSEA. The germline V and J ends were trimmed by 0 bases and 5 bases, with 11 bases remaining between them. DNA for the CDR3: TGCAGCGTTGAAGAAAGTGTCGGTAGAAACACCATATATTTT. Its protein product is CSVEESVGRNTIYF.

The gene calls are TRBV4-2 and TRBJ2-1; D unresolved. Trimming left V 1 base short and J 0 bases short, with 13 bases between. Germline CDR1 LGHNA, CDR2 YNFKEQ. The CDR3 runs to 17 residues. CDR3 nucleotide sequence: TGTGCCAGCAGCCAAGGGCTGGGTGTCAACTCCTACAATGAGCAGTTCTTC. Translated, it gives CASSQGLGVNSYNEQFF.

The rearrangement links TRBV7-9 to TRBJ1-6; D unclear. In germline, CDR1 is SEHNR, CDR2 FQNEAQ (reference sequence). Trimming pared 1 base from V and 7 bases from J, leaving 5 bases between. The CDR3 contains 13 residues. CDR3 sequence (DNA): TGTGCCAGCAGCTTAGATGGGAATTCACCCCTCCACTTT. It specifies CASSLDGNSPLHF.

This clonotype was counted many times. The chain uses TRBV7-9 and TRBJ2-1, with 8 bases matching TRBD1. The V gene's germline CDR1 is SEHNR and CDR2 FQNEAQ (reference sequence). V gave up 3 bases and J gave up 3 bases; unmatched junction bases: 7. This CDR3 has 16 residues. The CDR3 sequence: CASSLGRTGNYNEQFF. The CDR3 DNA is TGTGCCAGCAGCTTGGGAAGGACAGGGAACTACAATGAGCAGTTCTTC. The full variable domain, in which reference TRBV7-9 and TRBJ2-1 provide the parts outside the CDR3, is DTGVSQNPRHKITKRGQNVTFRCDPISEHNRLYWYRQTLGQGPEFLTYFQNEAQLEKSRLLSDRFSAERPKGSFSTLEIQRTEQGDSAMYLCASSLGRTGNYNEQFFGPGTRLTVL.

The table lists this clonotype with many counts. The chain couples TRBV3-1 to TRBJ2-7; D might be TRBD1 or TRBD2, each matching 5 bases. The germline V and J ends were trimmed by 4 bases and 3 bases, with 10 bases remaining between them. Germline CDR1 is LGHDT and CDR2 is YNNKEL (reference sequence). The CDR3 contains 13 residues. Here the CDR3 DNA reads TGTGCCAGCAGCCCGGGAAGGGGCTACGAGCAGTACTTC. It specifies CASSPGRGYEQYF.

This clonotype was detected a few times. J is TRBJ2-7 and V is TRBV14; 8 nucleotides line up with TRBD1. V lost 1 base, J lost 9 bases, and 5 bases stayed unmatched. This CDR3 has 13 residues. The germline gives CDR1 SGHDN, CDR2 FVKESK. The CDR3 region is CASSQGTGSGQYF. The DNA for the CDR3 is TGTGCCAGCAGCCAAGGGACAGGGTCGGGGCAGTACTTC.

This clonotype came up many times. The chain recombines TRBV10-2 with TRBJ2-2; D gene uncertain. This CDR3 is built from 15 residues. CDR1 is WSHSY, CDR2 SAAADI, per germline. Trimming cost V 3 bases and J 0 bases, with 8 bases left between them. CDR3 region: CASSEAPANTGELFF. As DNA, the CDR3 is TGCGCCAGCAGTGAAGCACCCGCGAACACCGGGGAGCTGTTTTTT.

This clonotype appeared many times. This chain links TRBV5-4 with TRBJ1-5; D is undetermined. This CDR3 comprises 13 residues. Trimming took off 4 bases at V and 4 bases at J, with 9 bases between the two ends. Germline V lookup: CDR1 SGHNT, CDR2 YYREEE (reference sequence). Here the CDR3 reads CASSPDWNQPQHF. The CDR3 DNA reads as TGTGCCAGCAGCCCGGACTGGAATCAGCCCCAGCATTTT. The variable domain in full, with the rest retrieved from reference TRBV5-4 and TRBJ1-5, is ETGVTQSPTHLIKTRGQQVTLRCSSQSGHNTVSWYQQALGQGPQFIFQYYREEENGRGNFPPRFSGLQFPNYSSELNVNALELDDSALYLCASSPDWNQPQHFGDGTRLSIL.

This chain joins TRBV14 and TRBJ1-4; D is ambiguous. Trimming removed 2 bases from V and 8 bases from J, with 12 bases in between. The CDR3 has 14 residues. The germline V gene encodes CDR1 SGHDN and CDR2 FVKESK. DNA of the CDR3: TGTGCCAGCAGCCAATGGGAAGATACCGAAAAACTGTTTTTT. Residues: CASSQWEDTEKLFF.

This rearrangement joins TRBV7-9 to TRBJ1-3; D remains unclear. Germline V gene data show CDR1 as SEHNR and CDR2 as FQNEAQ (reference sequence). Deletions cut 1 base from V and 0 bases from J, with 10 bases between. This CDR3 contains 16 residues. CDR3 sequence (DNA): TGTGCCAGCAGCTTAGGTCCGGAGCACTCTGGAAACACCATATATTTT. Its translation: CASSLGPEHSGNTIYF.